This TCR beta chain was identified in a study of OX40 agonist ivuxolimab in advanced cancers. Study as a whole: Dose-escalation cases comprised hepatocellular carcinoma, melanoma, renal cell or head and neck cancer. Study-wide points: Mean expanded clone counts were higher in CD8+ than CD4+ T cells.

On this clone itself: Its antigen is unidentified.

No patient had autoimmune disease or received systemic immunosuppression. Data came from immunoSEQ multiplex PCR; TCRdb stores just in-frame clones and leaves some out. The sample includes approximately 100,000 clones, roughly nine tenths of them seen just once. V gave up 6 bases and J gave up 0 bases; unmatched junction bases: 6. The length of the CDR3 is 15 residues. Germline CDR1 reads MNHEY; CDR2 reads SVGAGI. The genes are TRBV6-5 and TRBJ2-3; 7 bases match TRBD1. Sequencing used CD4+ or CD8+ T cells sorted from blood, obtained in a trial of the OX40 agonist ivuxolimab. This clonotype originated in an adult with an advanced solid tumor such as melanoma, head and neck, liver or kidney cancer. CDR3 coding DNA: TGTGCCAGCAGCTTGACAGGGCCTAGCACAGATACGCAGTATTTT. It encodes CASSLTGPSTDTQYF.